A single sample gave rise to the 8 T cell receptor beta chains below, sequenced in a study of blood T cell repertoires in COVID-19. The method was immunoSEQ multiplex PCR; TCRdb's version includes in-frame clones alone and lacks a portion of them. Among fewer than 200,000 clones, less than 85% were seen once, and the ten largest hold approximately 12%. The sequenced material came from PBMCs or T cells enriched from blood (not recorded which). The receptors stem from a middle-aged man who had recovered from COVID-19.

A few counts support this clone. CDR3 nucleotide sequence: TGTGCCAGCAGCCTGGGAGGTGCCTCTAGAACAGATACGCAGTATTTT. Translated, it gives CASSLGGASRTDTQYF. The chain carries TRBV11-2 and TRBJ2-3; tentatively, D is TRBD2 (6 bases). Germline values: CDR1 SGHAT, CDR2 FQNNGV. The CDR3 spans 16 residues. Trimming pared 5 bases from V and 3 bases from J, leaving 18 bases between.

Note on this clone: The same CDR3 can be traced to other DNA sequences in this sample. The chain employs TRBV7-3 and TRBJ1-1; no definite D call. The CDR3 length is 13 residues. The germline V gene encodes CDR1 SGHTA and CDR2 FQGTGA. V was pared by 5 bases and J by 3 bases, with 10 bases between. The CDR3 protein is CASSLRADTEAFF. CDR3 DNA sequence: TGTGCCAGCAGCCTAAGGGCTGACACTGAAGCTTTCTTT.

V and J are TRBV19 and TRBJ1-5; TRBD1 matches 7 bases. Trimming removed 6 bases from V and 3 bases from J; junction bases left unmatched: 5. Germline V gene data show CDR1 as LNHDA and CDR2 as SQIVND (reference sequence). The CDR3 covers 14 residues. The CDR3 DNA follows: TGTGCCAGTAGAGACAGGGAGGACAATCAGCCCCAGCATTTT. Its protein product is CASRDREDNQPQHF.

The gene calls are TRBV5-1 and TRBJ2-3; tentatively, D is TRBD2 (6 bases). CDR3 size: 15 residues. Deletions cut 1 base from V and 2 bases from J, with 11 bases between. Germline CDR1 and CDR2: SGHRS and YFSETQ. The CDR3 region has the DNA TGCGCCAGCAGCTTGAACGGGGGAAACACAGATACGCAGTATTTT. Protein: CASSLNGGNTDTQYF.

The chain uses TRBV4-3 and TRBJ2-6; 7 nucleotides line up with TRBD2. The CDR3 consists of 18 residues. Germline V gene data show CDR1 as LGHNA and CDR2 as YSLEER. V shed 4 bases, J shed 0 bases, and the junction held 9 bases outside the gene matches. The CDR3 DNA reads as TGCGCCAGCAGCCCTGAGGGAGGGGATTACTCTGGGGCCAACGTCCTGACTTTC. Protein sequence: CASSPEGGDYSGANVLTF.

The chain has TRBV27 and TRBJ2-5; D perhaps matches TRBD2 (6 bases). The V end was cut by 4 bases, the J end by 4 bases, with 13 bases between. Germline lookup yields CDR1 MNHEY and CDR2 SMNVEV (reference sequence). This CDR3 comprises 14 residues. The CDR3 region has the DNA TGTGCCAGCAGTTCCAGGGACTTTACAGAGACCCAGTACTTC. Residues: CASSSRDFTETQYF.

The chain carries TRBV30 and TRBJ2-5, with a weak D call TRBD2 (7 bases). The germline gives CDR1 GTSNPN, CDR2 SVGIG (reference sequence). The CDR3 is 15 amino acids. V lost 4 bases, J lost 4 bases, and 19 bases lay in between. The CDR3 loop is CAWNPGGRVGETQYF. CDR3 coding DNA: TGTGCCTGGAACCCGGGGGGCAGGGTGGGAGAGACCCAGTACTTC.

CDR3 loop: CAISDERNSPLHF. For the CDR3, the DNA is TGTGCCATCAGTGACGAGAGGAATTCACCCCTCCACTTT. The genes are TRBV10-3 and TRBJ1-6; no reliable D call. Trimming removed 3 bases at V and 7 bases at J, with 7 bases between. This CDR3 has 13 amino acids. CDR1 and CDR2 from the germline V gene are ENHRY and SYGVKD.